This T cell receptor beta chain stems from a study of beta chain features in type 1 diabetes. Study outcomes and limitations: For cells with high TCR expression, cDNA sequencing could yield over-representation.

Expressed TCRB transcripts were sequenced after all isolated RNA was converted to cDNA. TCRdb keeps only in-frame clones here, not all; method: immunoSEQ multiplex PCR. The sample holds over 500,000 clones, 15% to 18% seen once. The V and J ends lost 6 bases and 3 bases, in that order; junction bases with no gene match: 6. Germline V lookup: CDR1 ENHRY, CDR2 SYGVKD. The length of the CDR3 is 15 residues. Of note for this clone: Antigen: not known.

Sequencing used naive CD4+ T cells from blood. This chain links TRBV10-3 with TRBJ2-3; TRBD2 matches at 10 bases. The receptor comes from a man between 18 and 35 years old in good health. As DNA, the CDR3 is TGTGCCATCAGAGATAGCGGGAGGTCGACAGATACGCAGTATTTT. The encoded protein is CAIRDSGRSTDTQYF.